These 13 T cell receptor beta chains came from one sample sequenced in a study of cytomegalovirus exposure and HLA in healthy donors. Amplification used 60 Vbeta primers and 13 Jbeta primers. Repertoires were generated with immunoSEQ multiplex PCR, while TCRdb's copy carries only in-frame clones and drops some. The data hold 200,000 to 250,000 clones, with about 77% observed a single time. Input material: PBMCs. All receptors derive from a boy aged 5-17 years in good health and CMV-seronegative.

This chain uses TRBV7-9 with TRBJ1-5; a weak D match, TRBD1 (6 bases). The CDR3 extends over 16 amino acids. Trimming took off 4 bases at V and 5 bases at J, with 18 bases between the two ends. The germline V gene encodes CDR1 SEHNR and CDR2 FQNEAQ (reference sequence). The CDR3 coding sequence is TGTGCCAGCAGCTCCCCGGAACAGGGTTGGGATCAGCCCCAGCATTTT. Encoded protein: CASSSPEQGWDQPQHF.

This rearrangement joins TRBV4-1 to TRBJ2-2; D remains ambiguous. This CDR3 spans 15 amino acids. The V end was cut by 0 bases, the J end by 1 base, with 6 bases between. The V gene's germline CDR1 is MGHRA and CDR2 YSYEKL. The CDR3: CASSQEGGNTGELFF. For the CDR3, the DNA is TGCGCCAGCAGCCAAGAAGGCGGGAACACCGGGGAGCTGTTTTTT.

J is TRBJ2-1 and V is TRBV27; 7 bases map to TRBD2. The V gene end was trimmed by 4 bases and the J gene end by 15 bases; junction bases not matched to a gene: 6. CDR1 and CDR2 (germline): MNHEY, SMNVEV (reference sequence). CDR3 length: 11 amino acids. CDR3 loop: CASSSGGGRFF. CDR3 in DNA: TGTGCCAGCAGTTCGGGAGGAGGGCGGTTCTTC.

The rearrangement uses TRBV5-6 and TRBJ2-5; D may be TRBD1 (5 bases). The tail of the sequence fits TRBJ2-7 better, so the J call may be wrong. CDR1 and CDR2 from the germline V gene are SGHDT and YYEEEE. This CDR3 has 13 amino acids. CDR3 DNA sequence: TGTGCCAGCAGCTTGACAGGATCCTACGAGCAGTACTTC. Translation gives CASSLTGSYEQYF.

The chain couples TRBV5-4 to TRBJ1-6; 10 bases agree with TRBD1. Germline values: CDR1 SGHNT, CDR2 YYREEE (reference sequence). Trimming took 4 bases from V and 8 from J; bases not matched to a gene: 3. The CDR3 consists of 14 residues. CDR3 residues: CASSLGTGDSPLHF. For the CDR3, the DNA is TGTGCCAGCAGCCTCGGGACAGGGGATTCACCCCTCCACTTT.

This rearrangement joins TRBV7-9 to TRBJ1-6, with TRBD1 matching over 9 bases. The CDR3 consists of 16 residues. CDR1 is SEHNR, CDR2 FQNEAQ, per germline (reference sequence). J was trimmed by 8 bases and V by 6 bases; bases with no gene match: 11. The CDR3 loop reads CASRSGQGSFDSPLHF. The CDR3 DNA sequence: TGTGCCAGCAGATCGGGACAGGGAAGTTTTGATTCACCCCTCCACTTT.

The chain joins TRBV6-1 to TRBJ2-1; possibly TRBD1 for D (5 bases). Trimming cost V 0 bases and J 5 bases, with 14 bases left between them. This CDR3 comprises 16 residues. CDR1 MNHNS and CDR2 SASEGT come from the germline V gene. CDR3 sequence (DNA): TGTGCCAGCAGTGAAGCACCCAGGGCGCACGACAATGAGCAGTTCTTC. Protein product: CASSEAPRAHDNEQFF.

The chain is built from TRBV19 and TRBJ2-7; D may be TRBD2 (5 bases). Germline CDR1 LNHDA, CDR2 SQIVND (reference sequence). The CDR3 is 15 amino acids. With 3 bases removed from V and 3 bases from J, the gap between germline ends came to 15 bases. The CDR3 loop is CASSMLVTTGYEQYF. The CDR3 DNA reads TGTGCCAGTAGTATGCTCGTGACTACCGGCTACGAGCAGTACTTC. Full variable domain (rest looked up from reference TRBV19 and TRBJ2-7): DGGITQSPKYLFRKEGQNVTLSCEQNLNHDAMYWYRQDPGQGLRLIYYSQIVNDFQKGDIAEGYSVSREKKESFPLTVTSAQKNPTAFYLCASSMLVTTGYEQYFGPGTRLTVT.

V is TRBV19 and J is TRBJ1-5, with D perhaps TRBD1 (6 bases). The germline V gene encodes CDR1 LNHDA and CDR2 SQIVND (reference sequence). V was trimmed by 4 bases and J by 4 bases, leaving 17 bases between them. This CDR3 contains 16 residues. The CDR3 loop is CASSNDRDKRNQPQHF. DNA of the CDR3: TGTGCCAGTAGTAACGACCGGGACAAAAGAAATCAGCCCCAGCATTTT.

This clone was counted a few times. This chain links TRBV6-1 with TRBJ1-1; possible D gene TRBD1, 5 bases. The V end lost 8 bases, the J end lost 0 bases, and 16 bases lay between the germline ends. Germline values: CDR1 MNHNS, CDR2 SASEGT. The CDR3 is 15 amino acids. The CDR3 coding sequence is TGTGCCAGCGGAACCCGCAGGGCAATGAACACTGAAGCTTTCTTT. Protein: CASGTRRAMNTEAFF.

Here the CDR3 reads CASSRRRGGVSSTDTQYF. DNA of the CDR3: TGTGCCAGCAGCCGCCGGCGGGGGGGCGTGAGTAGCACAGATACGCAGTATTTT. The V gene is TRBV7-9, the J gene TRBJ2-3; 9 positions agree with TRBD2. The V gene end was trimmed by 5 bases and the J gene end by 0 bases; junction bases not matched to a gene: 12. Germline V gene data show CDR1 as SEHNR and CDR2 as FQNEAQ (reference sequence). The CDR3 sequence is 18 residues long.

This chain links TRBV5-6 with TRBJ2-7, with 9 nucleotides matching TRBD1. V was clipped by 4 bases and J by 3 bases; unmatched bases: 5. The germline V gene encodes CDR1 SGHDT and CDR2 YYEEEE. The CDR3 runs 14 residues. The DNA of the CDR3 is TGTGCCAGCAGCCCGGGACAGGGCGGCTACGAGCAGTACTTC. Amino acid sequence: CASSPGQGGYEQYF.

In its sample, this clone was seen a few times. The CDR3: CASSAPGSYNEQFF. As DNA, the CDR3 is TGTGCCAGCAGCGCCCCGGGCTCCTACAATGAGCAGTTCTTC. The chain joins TRBV9 to TRBJ2-1; no reliable D call. This CDR3 has 14 residues. V was shortened by 3 bases and J by 0 bases, with 7 bases between the two germline ends. CDR1 is SGDLS and CDR2 is YYNGEE in the germline V gene.